The clone carrying this T cell receptor beta chain was seen at least ten times. In TCRdb, the 5' RACE reads were re-called with MiXCR into one record per CDR3 protein. The sample consists of about 56,000 distinct CDR3 sequences, over 9.5% of them appearing once. This sample was taken from a study of early T cells in non-severe SARS-CoV-2 infection. The CDR3 loop spans 15 amino acids. The germline gives CDR1 SGDLS, CDR2 YYNGEE. Trimming at V came to 0 bases and at J to 5 bases, leaving 8 bases not matched to a gene. Sequenced sample: whole blood. This clonotype originated in an adult who was a healthcare worker with PCR-confirmed SARS-CoV-2 infection or an uninfected control (not recorded which). The chain is built from TRBV9 and TRBJ2-7, with TRBD2 matching 7 bases. CDR3 DNA sequence: TGTGCCAGCAGCGTAGGGCTAGCGGATGTGAACGAGCAGTACTTC. The encoded protein is CASSVGLADVNEQYF.